The T cell receptor beta chain described here comes from a study of T-cell memory formation after mild COVID-19. Looking at the study overall: Across donors, TCR clusters were largely donor specific. Whole-study results and caveats: Clones contracting day 15 to 85 were balanced CD4/CD8; later expanders leaned CD4+. The main location of contracting CD4+ clones was CM and EM, and that of contracting CD8+ clones was EMRA. The appearance of some responding clones in pre-infection memory suggested that cross-reactive memory joined.

TCRdb itself ran the 5' RACE reads through MiXCR, one entry per CDR3 protein. The sample lists about 360,000 distinct CDR3 sequences, around 13% occurring once. This clonotype occurred a few times. The antigen is not known. In germline, CDR1 is DFQATT, CDR2 SNEGSKA (reference sequence). This CDR3 has 14 residues. With 0 bases removed from V and 0 bases from J, the gap between germline ends came to 6 bases. The receptor's source is a man aged 18-30 years who had mild COVID-19 (a few samples of this study predate the infection). Cell type and time point are not known. The sample consisted of PBMCs or a T cell subset sorted from them (not recorded which). The rearrangement joins TRBV20-1 to TRBJ1-3; no firm D call. The CDR3 sequence is CSARDVGSGNTIYF. As DNA, the CDR3 is TGCAGTGCTAGAGATGTGGGCTCTGGAAACACCATATATTTT.